This T cell receptor beta chain was sequenced in a study of tumor and adjacent non-tumor tissue in lung cancer. In the case of this clonotype: What it binds is not known. At one of its ends the junction is not consistent with the germline gene, which may arise from a read error.

Germline V gives CDR1 DFQATT, CDR2 SNEGSKA (reference sequence). The CDR3 totals 14 residues. No cell sorting was done before RNA was extracted from the tissue. Findings and limits, study-wide: Tumor repertoires had a smaller top 100 clone share than normal lung.

Three rounds of nested PCR, following a modified ARM-PCR protocol, produced the TCRbeta library. Each CDR3 protein is one row after TCRdb ran MiXCR on the multiplex PCR reads. The sample lists around 70,000 distinct CDR3 sequences; around four fifths were seen once. This TCR was sampled from a man in his sixties with non-small cell lung cancer. What was sequenced was lung tumor tissue. The chain combines TRBV20-1 with TRBJ2-1, with 7 bases matching TRBD2. For the CDR3, the DNA is TGCAATGCTAGAGATCAACGGACTAGTTATGAGCGGTTCTTC. This codes for CNARDQRTSYERFF.